The entry below describes one T cell receptor beta chain. CDR3 length: 16 residues. Germline V CDR1 and CDR2: MNHEY, SMNVEV (reference sequence). V was pared by 4 bases and J by 7 bases, with 17 bases between. Repertoires were generated with immunoSEQ multiplex PCR, while TCRdb's copy carries only in-frame clones and drops some. Of 150,000 to 200,000 clones in the sample, about 80% were seen once. The entry originates in a study of blood T cell repertoires in COVID-19. V usage is TRBV27 and J usage is TRBJ1-6; D is undetermined. This TCR came from a man between 60 and 70 years old who had been exposed to COVID-19. The sample taken for sequencing was PBMCs or T cells enriched from blood (not recorded which). This CDR3 is CASSSISLSRNSPLHF. In DNA form, the CDR3 reads TGTGCCAGCAGTTCAATCTCTCTATCGAGGAATTCACCCCTCCACTTT.